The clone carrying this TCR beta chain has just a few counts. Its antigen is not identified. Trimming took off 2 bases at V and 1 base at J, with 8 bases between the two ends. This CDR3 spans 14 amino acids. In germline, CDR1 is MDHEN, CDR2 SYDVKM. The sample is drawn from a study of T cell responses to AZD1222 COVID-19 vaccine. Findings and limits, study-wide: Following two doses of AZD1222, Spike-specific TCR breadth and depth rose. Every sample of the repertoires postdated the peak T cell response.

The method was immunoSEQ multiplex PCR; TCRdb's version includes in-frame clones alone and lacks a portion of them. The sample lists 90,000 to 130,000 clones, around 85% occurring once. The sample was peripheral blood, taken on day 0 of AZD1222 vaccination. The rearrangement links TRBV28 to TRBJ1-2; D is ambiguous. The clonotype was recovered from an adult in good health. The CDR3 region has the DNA TGTGCCAGCAGTTTAGAGCGGGGTAACTATGGCTACACCTTC. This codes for CASSLERGNYGYTF.